Sequencing of this T cell receptor (beta chain) was carried out in a study of naive and memory T cell subsets (dated by TCRdb to between 2016 and 2019). For the study in its entirety: The figure summarizing these samples reported 10 or so blood donors, 7 tuberculin skin test biopsies and 3 saline control biopsies. PCR2 was typically performed as a SYBR Green qPCR that was stopped at a set threshold, although end-point PCR (about 6 cycles) could be used instead for low-input samples.

In the case of this clonotype: Its antigen remains unidentified. No base quality information exists; no much larger clone differs at one position.

General findings and caveats noted by the study authors: The RNA-based method was acknowledged as potentially sensitive to TCR transcript changes with T cell activation and differentiation.

Library prep was done by 5' RACE. TCR RNA was reverse transcribed with SuperScript IV using alpha and beta constant region primers for the blood and skin samples. The ligated cDNA was amplified in four rounds of PCR with nested alpha and beta constant region primers together with the SP2 primer. An oligonucleotide carrying the Illumina SP2 primer and a UMI was ligated to the cDNA 3' end using T4 RNA ligase 1. The 12-nucleotide UMI consisted of two random hexamers with an eight-base spacer between the hexamers to prevent hairpin formation. From the second PCR onward, TCR alpha and beta chain libraries were processed separately and dual indexed for multiplexing. After pooling, the indexed libraries were analyzed by capillary electrophoresis and sequenced on either an Illumina MiSeq or NextSeq. Libraries were spiked with PhiX DNA at roughly 5-7% so that base diversity was increased and cluster recognition was improved. Per the authors' processing: UMIs were extracted from read 2 by Demultiplexor and combined with the TCR sequence from read 1, and reads were split according to sample indices. V and J genes and V-J junctions were identified by Decombinator, which gave every TCR a five-part identifier that included V and J deletions. UMIs were used by Collapsinator to correct sequencing errors and PCR amplification heterogeneity, so that a UMI-based abundance was obtained for each TCR. CDR3Translator turned identifiers into nucleotide sequence, translated that sequence into amino acids, and pulled out CDR3 regions based on terminal motifs. Error-corrected alpha and beta TCR counts from blood and skin were compared after normalization to input RNA amount. TCRdb passed the public sequencing reads through fastp at Q25 and MiXCR, retaining productive beta sequences. CDR3 protein duplicates are merged, each entry listing the most common genes and DNA. Clone size and V and J calls follow TCRdb, not the original study. For this sample the table gives tens of thousands of distinct CDR3 sequences, of which 4% to 4.5% were detected only once. The top ten clonotypes cover 7.8% of the sample.

For whole blood analysis, over 2 ml of peripheral blood was collected from healthy adult volunteers into Tempus tubes, and RNA was extracted following the manufacturer's instructions. The study described a robust, sensitive protocol for amplifying, sequencing and analyzing TCRs, using 3' ligation of a UMI-containing oligonucleotide to TCR cDNA. Total RNA was used without cell sorting and was treated with RQ1 DNase before reverse transcription, with a target input of roughly 1 to 1000 ng. To check how robust the pipeline was in samples where T cells make up a minority population, libraries were built from skin biopsies and whole blood. For this chain, trimming is 1 base at the V end and 6 bases at the J end, and the number of junction bases without a gene match is 5. From the germline V gene (reference sequence), CDR1 is DFQATT and CDR2 is SNEGSKA. The CDR3 runs 14 residues from the cysteine to the phenylalanine. Kept here is only the CDR3 DNA, which spans 42 bases and is read in frame from base 1.

This chain joins TRBV20-1 to TRBJ2-2; TRBD2 lines up with 7 middle nucleotides. The sequence was obtained from a male donor in good health. The CDR3: CSARGESGAGELFF. The DNA sequence follows: TGCAGTGCTAGAGGGGAAAGCGGGGCCGGGGAGCTGTTTTTT.